One T cell receptor (beta chain) is described in this entry. The record originates from a study of OX40 agonist ivuxolimab in advanced cancers. In the study overall: Ivuxolimab doses were 0.01, 0.1, 0.3, 1.5, 3 or 10 mg/kg every 2 weeks. Partial responses were seen in three patients, one with hepatocellular carcinoma and two with cutaneous melanoma. People who had prior anti-PD-1, anti-PD-L1 or anti-CTLA-4 therapy could take part, and around 43% had some.

The assay was immunoSEQ multiplex PCR, and TCRdb's table has in-frame clones only and misses some. The repertoire holds about 14,000 clones, with roughly 82% as singletons. The CDR3 runs to 13 residues. Trimming removed 6 bases at V and 0 bases at J, with 9 bases between. Germline V gene data show CDR1 as SEHNR and CDR2 as FQNEAQ (reference sequence). The rearrangement joins TRBV7-9 to TRBJ2-7; D is perhaps TRBD1 or TRBD2 (5 bases each). The TCR sequence derives from an adult with an advanced solid tumor such as melanoma, head and neck, liver or kidney cancer. The sample consisted of CD4+ or CD8+ T cells sorted from blood, taken in a trial of the OX40 agonist ivuxolimab. This chain's CDR3 is CASRGDHSYEQYF. CDR3 coding DNA: TGTGCCAGCAGGGGGGACCACTCCTACGAGCAGTACTTC.